These 28 T cell receptor beta chains originate from one sample sequenced in a study of Tregs in tolerant kidney transplant recipients. Sequencing used immunoSEQ multiplex PCR; TCRdb keeps in-frame clones, though not all of them. The sample yields fewer than 100,000 clones, 90% to 95% seen once. This specimen consisted of CD4+ T cells from blood, obtained before the transplant. The receptors originated from a human donor who received a combined kidney and bone marrow transplant.

The gene calls are TRBV18 and TRBJ1-1; tentative D call: TRBD1 (5 bases). This CDR3 is built from 13 residues. V shed 3 bases and J shed 1 base, with 6 bases lying between them. From germline, CDR1 is KGHSH and CDR2 LQKENI. The CDR3 loop reads CASSPQGNTEAFF. CDR3 in DNA: TGTGCCAGCTCACCTCAGGGGAACACTGAAGCTTTCTTT. The variable domain in full, with the rest retrieved from reference TRBV18 and TRBJ1-1, is NAGVMQNPRHLVRRRGQEARLRCSPMKGHSHVYWYRQLPEEGLKFMVYLQKENIIDESGMPKERFSAEFPKEGPSILRIQQVVRGDSAAYFCASSPQGNTEAFFGQGTRLTVV.

The chain joins TRBV4-2 to TRBJ2-5, with TRBD2 as a possible D gene (6 bases). Germline V gene lookup returns CDR1 LGHNA and CDR2 YNFKEQ. This CDR3 contains 17 residues. Trimming removed 1 base at V and 1 base at J, with 16 bases between. CDR3 bases: TGTGCCAGCAGCCAAGCGGCAGGAGCGGGTGCCCAAGAGACCCAGTACTTC. Amino acids: CASSQAAGAGAQETQYF.

The chain is built from TRBV2 and TRBJ2-5, with TRBD1 identical over 9 bases. J gave up 2 bases and V 7 bases, and 5 bases lay outside the gene matches. CDR1 is SNHLY, CDR2 FYNNEI, per germline. This CDR3 has 14 amino acids. The CDR3 spells CASTGTGRQETQYF. The CDR3 nucleotides read TGTGCCAGCACAGGGACAGGGCGGCAAGAGACCCAGTACTTC.

V and J are TRBV5-4 and TRBJ2-1, with 10 bases that match TRBD2. Trimming at V came to 4 bases and at J to 4 bases, leaving 11 bases not matched to a gene. From germline, CDR1 is SGHNT and CDR2 YYREEE (reference sequence). The CDR3 length is 17 residues. The DNA of the CDR3 is TGTGCCAGCAGCGGGGGAGGGGCTAGCGGGGGTTACAATGAGCAGTTCTTC. Translation: CASSGGGASGGYNEQFF.

The gene calls are TRBV6-5 and TRBJ1-2, with no clear D. In germline, CDR1 is MNHEY, CDR2 SVGAGI. The CDR3 totals 14 residues. V gave up 8 bases and J gave up 4 bases, with 17 bases separating them. CDR3 in DNA: TGTGCCAGCCGGAGGGAGGGCGCGAGCTATGGCTACACCTTC. Protein product: CASRREGASYGYTF.

Turning to this clone: Within the sample, other DNA sequences also encode this same CDR3. The gene calls are TRBV5-4 and TRBJ2-3; 14 nucleotides match TRBD2. This CDR3 comprises 15 residues. J was trimmed by 6 bases and V by 0 bases; bases with no gene match: 0. Per germline, CDR1 SGHNT and CDR2 YYREEE (reference sequence). CDR3 DNA sequence: TGTGCCAGCAGCTTGGGACTAGCGGGAGGGGATACGCAGTATTTT. It specifies CASSLGLAGGDTQYF.

The chain couples TRBV7-9 to TRBJ1-3; no clear D gene. CDR3 length equals 17 residues. Germline V gene lookup returns CDR1 SEHNR and CDR2 FQNEAQ (reference sequence). Trimming left V 6 bases short and J 0 bases short, with 18 bases between. CDR3: CASSHETGGYSGNTIYF. The CDR3 region has the DNA TGTGCCAGCAGTCACGAGACCGGAGGTTACTCTGGAAACACCATATATTTT.

This chain joins TRBV5-1 and TRBJ1-2; 7 positions agree with TRBD1. J lost 2 bases, V lost 0 bases, and 10 bases had no gene match. CDR3 size: 17 residues. The germline gives CDR1 SGHRS, CDR2 YFSETQ. The DNA of the CDR3 is TGCGCCAGCAGCTTGGTCCCACAGGGGCCTGGGAACTATGGCTACACCTTC. Translation: CASSLVPQGPGNYGYTF.

V gene TRBV5-8 combines with J gene TRBJ2-2, with 9 bases that match TRBD2. CDR1 and CDR2 (germline): SGHTS, YDEGEE. CDR3 length: 16 residues. Trimming removed 4 bases from V and 2 bases from J; junction bases left unmatched: 6. CDR3 bases: TGTGCCAGCAGCCCTGGGACTAGCTTCAACACCGGGGAGCTGTTTTTT. Translated: CASSPGTSFNTGELFF.

This sequence joins TRBV4-1 and TRBJ2-5; 8 nucleotides align to TRBD1. CDR3 length: 16 residues. The trim removed 1 base at V and 4 bases at J, leaving 8 bases unmatched. Germline CDR1 reads MGHRA; CDR2 reads YSYEKL. CDR3 sequence reads: CASSQGDRGAGETQYF. In nucleotides, the CDR3 is TGCGCCAGCAGCCAAGGCGACAGGGGAGCGGGAGAGACCCAGTACTTC.

In this sample, this clone turned up once. The chain combines TRBV7-2 with TRBJ2-1; TRBD1 agrees at 9 bases. The CDR3 contains 16 residues. Germline CDR1 is SGHTA and CDR2 is FQGNSA. J lost 1 base, V lost 5 bases, and 6 bases had no gene match. CDR3 sequence reads: CASSIRTGDSYNEQFF. For the CDR3, the DNA is TGTGCCAGCAGCATACGGACAGGGGATTCCTACAATGAGCAGTTCTTC.

The chain recombines TRBV7-8 with TRBJ1-2; D not certain. The CDR3 sequence is 13 residues long. Germline-derived CDR1 and CDR2 are SGHVS and FQNEAQ. Trimming pared 0 bases from V and 2 bases from J, leaving 4 bases between. The CDR3 loop reads CASSLARNYGYTF. The CDR3 DNA reads TGTGCCAGCAGCTTAGCGCGGAACTATGGCTACACCTTC.

The chain links TRBV18 to TRBJ2-3, with a possible D match to TRBD2 (6 bases). The V gene's germline CDR1 is KGHSH and CDR2 LQKENI. V lost 4 bases to trimming and J lost 4 bases, with 15 bases between them. The CDR3 is 15 residues long. CDR3 DNA: TGTGCCAGCTCACATAGCGGAGAGGTTGCAGATACGCAGTATTTT. Its protein product is CASSHSGEVADTQYF.

V is TRBV21-1 and J is TRBJ1-5. TRBV21-1 is flagged as a pseudogene. This CDR3 has 16 residues. The CDR3 coding sequence is TGTGCCAGCAGCAAAGTCGGAGGGCATGGCAATCAGCCCCAGCATTTT. Residues: CASSKVGGHGNQPQHF.

The CDR3 DNA sequence: TGTGCCAGCAGTTTTGGGCGAGAAGGAAGCAATCAGCCCCAGCATTTT. Translating gives CASSFGREGSNQPQHF. V gene TRBV6-5 combines with J gene TRBJ1-5; no definite D call. CDR3 length: 16 amino acids. The V gene's germline CDR1 is MNHEY and CDR2 SVGAGI. Trimming took off 4 bases at V and 1 base at J, with 14 bases between the two ends.

This chain joins TRBV4-2 and TRBJ2-5; D uncertain. Germline CDR1 LGHNA, CDR2 YNFKEQ. This CDR3 contains 15 residues. The ends were cut back, 1 base at V and 3 bases at J, with 12 bases in the middle. CDR3 nucleotide sequence: TGTGCCAGCAGCCAAGGCGCACTAAAGGAAGAGACCCAGTACTTC. This translates into CASSQGALKEETQYF.

The J gene is TRBJ2-3, the V gene TRBV25-1; 7 nucleotides align to TRBD2. Trimming cost V 7 bases and J 3 bases; bases outside gene matches: 19. The CDR3 runs to 18 residues. Germline CDR1 MGHDK, CDR2 SYGVNS. Here the CDR3 DNA reads TGTGCCAGCACCCCCGACTGGAGCGGGGCGATGATGACAGATACGCAGTATTTT. Protein: CASTPDWSGAMMTDTQYF.

This chain connects TRBV27 to TRBJ2-3, with D perhaps matching TRBD2 (5 bases). The germline V gene encodes CDR1 MNHEY and CDR2 SMNVEV (reference sequence). This CDR3 contains 14 residues. V dropped 6 bases and J dropped 1 base, with 11 bases sitting between them. CDR3: CASRWELGTDTQYF. Written as DNA, the CDR3 is TGTGCCAGCAGGTGGGAGTTGGGCACAGATACGCAGTATTTT.

The CDR3 DNA reads as TGTGCCAGCAGCGGAGTCCTTTTCGGGTACGAGCAGTACTTC. This codes for CASSGVLFGYEQYF. The rearrangement uses TRBV7-2 and TRBJ2-7; no definite D call. Trimming pared 5 bases from V and 4 bases from J, leaving 15 bases between. The CDR3 runs 14 residues. CDR1 is SGHTA, CDR2 FQGNSA, per germline.

This clone was detected only once. The genes are TRBV7-2 and TRBJ2-5; 14 nucleotides match TRBD2. The CDR3 covers 15 residues. Trimming at V came to 7 bases and at J to 5 bases, leaving 6 bases not matched to a gene. Germline values: CDR1 SGHTA, CDR2 FQGNSA. In DNA form, the CDR3 reads TGTGCCAGCATCGGACTAGCGGGAGGTTGGGAGACCCAGTACTTC. It encodes CASIGLAGGWETQYF.

V usage is TRBV5-1 and J usage is TRBJ2-5; D remains unclear. The germline CDR1 and CDR2 sequences are SGHRS and YFSETQ. The CDR3 is made up of 13 amino acids. Trimming took off 1 base at V and 1 base at J, with 5 bases between the two ends. The DNA for the CDR3 is TGCGCCAGCAGCTTGCCCAGCCAAGAGACCCAGTACTTC. Residues: CASSLPSQETQYF.

CDR3 nucleotides: TGCGCCAGCAGCCAAGATTATATGACAGGGGGCCCCGGGGAGCTGTTTTTT. Amino acid sequence: CASSQDYMTGGPGELFF. The chain carries TRBV4-3 and TRBJ2-2, with TRBD1 identical over 10 bases. Per the germline V gene, CDR1 is LGHNA and CDR2 is YSLEER. J lost 6 bases, V lost 0 bases, and 7 bases had no gene match. The CDR3 covers 17 residues.

The gene calls are TRBV7-3 and TRBJ2-3, with TRBD2 matching over 11 bases. Germline V gene sequence: CDR1 SGHTA, CDR2 FQGTGA. The CDR3 is 15 residues long. The V segment lost 3 bases and the J segment 2 bases; nucleotides outside the gene matches: 1. DNA of the CDR3: TGTGCCAGCAGCTTGACTAGCGGGAACACAGATACGCAGTATTTT. This codes for CASSLTSGNTDTQYF.

The V and J genes are TRBV2 and TRBJ2-7; 7 bases are shared with TRBD1. CDR3 length: 17 residues. Germline V lookup: CDR1 SNHLY, CDR2 FYNNEI. The junction had 17 bases not matched to a gene; V was cut back by 6 bases and J by 3 bases. The CDR3 here is CASRDETIGQVIYEQYF. The CDR3, as DNA: TGTGCCAGCAGAGACGAAACAATAGGACAGGTCATCTACGAGCAGTACTTC.

This clone came up once. The V and J genes are TRBV15 and TRBJ1-2; maybe TRBD1 (6 bases). Germline CDR1 and CDR2: LNHNV and YYDKDF (reference sequence). V shed 0 bases and J shed 2 bases, with 7 bases lying between them. This CDR3 comprises 14 residues. Here the CDR3 reads CATSRDGQNYGYTF. The CDR3 nucleotides are TGTGCCACCAGCAGAGACGGACAGAACTATGGCTACACCTTC.

As DNA, the CDR3 is TGCAGCGTTGAACGGTCAGGGTCCACAGATACGCAGTATTTT. This encodes CSVERSGSTDTQYF. This chain uses TRBV29-1 with TRBJ2-3; weak D call: TRBD1 (5 bases). CDR1 is SQVTM and CDR2 is ANQGSEA in the germline V gene. With 2 bases removed from V and 2 bases from J, the gap between germline ends came to 11 bases. The CDR3 has 14 residues.

This sequence joins TRBV18 and TRBJ1-2; D is ambiguous. This CDR3 has 15 residues. Trimming left V 4 bases short and J 5 bases short, with 17 bases between. CDR1 KGHSH and CDR2 LQKENI come from the germline V gene. The CDR3 here is CASSLQPQAEYGYTF. The DNA for the CDR3 is TGTGCCAGCTCACTCCAACCACAAGCGGAATATGGCTACACCTTC.

The chain has TRBV9 and TRBJ2-1, with 7 bases identical to TRBD2. The CDR3 consists of 16 residues. Trimming removed 0 bases from V and 0 bases from J; junction bases left unmatched: 3. CDR1 and CDR2 (germline): SGDLS, YYNGEE. CDR3 coding DNA: TGTGCCAGCAGCGTAGACCTAGCGGACTCCTACAATGAGCAGTTCTTC. It codes for CASSVDLADSYNEQFF.